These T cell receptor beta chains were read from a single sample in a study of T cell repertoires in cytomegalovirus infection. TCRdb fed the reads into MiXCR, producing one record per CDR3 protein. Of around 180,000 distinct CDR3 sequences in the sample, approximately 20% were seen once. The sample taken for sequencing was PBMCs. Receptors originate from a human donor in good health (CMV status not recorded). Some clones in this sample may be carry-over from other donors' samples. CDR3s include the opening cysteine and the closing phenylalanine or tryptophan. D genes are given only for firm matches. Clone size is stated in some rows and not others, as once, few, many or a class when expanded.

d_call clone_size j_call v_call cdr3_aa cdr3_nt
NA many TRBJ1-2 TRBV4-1 CASSQDLPARRDYGYTF TGCGCCAGCAGCCAAGATCTTCCGGCCCGAAGAGACTATGGCTACACCTTC
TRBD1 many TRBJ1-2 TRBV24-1 CATSDPIRQGWNYGYTF TGTGCCACCAGTGATCCGATAAGACAGGGGTGGAACTATGGCTACACCTTC
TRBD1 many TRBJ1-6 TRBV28 CASIPEGQAYNSPLHF TGTGCCAGCATACCAGAGGGACAGGCTTATAATTCACCCCTCCACTTT
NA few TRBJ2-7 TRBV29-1 CSVGSSTNPYYEQYF TGCAGCGTGGGTTCTTCGACCAACCCTTACTACGAGCAGTACTTC
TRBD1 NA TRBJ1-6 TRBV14 CASSKLGQIDSPLHF TGTGCCAGCAGCAAACTGGGACAGATTGATTCACCCCTCCACTTT
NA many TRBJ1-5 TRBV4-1 CASSQEGAAQPQHF TGCGCCAGCAGCCAAGAGGGGGCCGCTCAGCCCCAGCATTTT
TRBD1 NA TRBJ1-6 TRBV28 CASSNRGSNSPLHF TGTGCCAGCAGCAACAGGGGAAGCAATTCACCCCTCCACTTT
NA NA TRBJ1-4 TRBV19 CASSMGGMSNEKLFF TGTGCCAGTAGTATGGGGGGAATGTCTAATGAAAAACTGTTTTTT
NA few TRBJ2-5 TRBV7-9 CASSLTGRSKEETQYF TGTGCCAGCAGCTTGACCGGCAGGTCTAAAGAAGAGACCCAGTACTTC
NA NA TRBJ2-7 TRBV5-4 CASSLGGSGGDEQYF TGTGCCAGCAGCTTGGGGGGTAGCGGAGGCGACGAGCAGTACTTC
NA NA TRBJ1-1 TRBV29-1 CSVNRLNTEAFF TGCAGCGTCAACCGGTTGAACACTGAAGCTTTCTTT
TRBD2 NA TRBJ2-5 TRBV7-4 CASSLGSAGAFETQYF TGTGCCAGCAGCTTGGGCAGCGCGGGAGCTTTTGAGACCCAGTACTTC
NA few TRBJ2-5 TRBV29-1 CSVVRVFHTGLQETQYF TGCAGCGTTGTCAGGGTTTTTCATACGGGCCTCCAAGAGACCCAGTACTTC
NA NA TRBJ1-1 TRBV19 CASGIVGNEAFF TGTGCCAGTGGTATTGTGGGGAATGAAGCTTTCTTT
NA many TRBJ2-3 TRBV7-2 CASSLVGTGGDTQYF TGTGCCAGCAGCCTAGTAGGAACCGGCGGGGATACGCAGTATTTT
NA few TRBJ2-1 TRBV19 CASRTALGGQFF TGTGCCAGTAGAACCGCCCTGGGGGGGCAGTTCTTC
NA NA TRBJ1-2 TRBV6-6 CASSYTDRPYGYTF TGTGCCAGCAGTTACACGGACAGACCCTATGGCTACACCTTC
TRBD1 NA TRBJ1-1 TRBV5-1 CASSEGDSNTEAFF TGCGCCAGCAGCGAGGGGGACAGTAACACTGAAGCTTTCTTT
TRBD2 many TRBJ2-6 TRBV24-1 CATSDSREGANVLTF TGTGCCACCAGTGATTCGCGGGAGGGGGCCAACGTCCTGACTTTC
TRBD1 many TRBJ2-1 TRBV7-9 CASAGQGARNEQFF TGTGCCAGCGCGGGGCAGGGGGCGCGCAATGAGCAGTTCTTC
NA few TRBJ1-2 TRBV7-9 CASSLLSEGHYGYTF TGTGCCAGCAGCTTACTCAGCGAGGGCCACTATGGCTACACCTTC
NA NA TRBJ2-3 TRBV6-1 CASSEQVPDTQYF TGTGCCAGCAGTGAACAGGTGCCAGATACGCAGTATTTT
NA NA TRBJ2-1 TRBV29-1 CSVVWDEQFF TGCAGCGTTGTTTGGGATGAGCAGTTCTTC
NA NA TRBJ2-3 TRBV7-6 CASSQPGGAKDTQYF TGTGCCAGCAGCCAGCCAGGGGGGGCTAAGGATACGCAGTATTTT
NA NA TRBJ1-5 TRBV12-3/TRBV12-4 CASREGSPNQPQHF TGTGCCAGCAGGGAGGGGTCGCCCAATCAGCCCCAGCATTTT
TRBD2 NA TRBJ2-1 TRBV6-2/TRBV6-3 CASSLTSKGSGSLPGNEQFF TGTGCCAGCAGCCTCACTTCAAAAGGTAGCGGGAGTCTCCCCGGCAATGAGCAGTTCTTC
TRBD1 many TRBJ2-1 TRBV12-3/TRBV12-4 CASTMRDGTGIFF TGTGCCAGCACTATGAGAGACGGGACAGGGATTTTCTTC
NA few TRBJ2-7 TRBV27 CASRRGVGQESYEQYF TGTGCCAGCAGGCGGGGGGTGGGACAGGAATCCTACGAGCAGTACTTC
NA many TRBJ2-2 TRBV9 CASSGGSSGNTGELFF TGTGCCAGCAGCGGGGGGAGTAGCGGGAACACCGGGGAGCTGTTTTTT
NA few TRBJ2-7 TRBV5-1 CASSSRDSPYEQYF TGCGCCAGCAGCTCCCGGGACTCTCCCTACGAGCAGTACTTC
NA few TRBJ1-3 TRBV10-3 CAISKGGSGNTIYF TGTGCCATCAGTAAAGGGGGCTCTGGAAACACCATATATTTT
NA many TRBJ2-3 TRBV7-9 CASSWGTDTQYF TGTGCCAGCAGCTGGGGCACAGATACGCAGTATTTT
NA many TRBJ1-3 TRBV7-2 CASSLSGSSGNTIYF TGTGCCAGCAGCTTATCAGGGAGCTCTGGAAACACCATATATTTT
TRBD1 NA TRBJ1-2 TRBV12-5 CASGVGTGWYGYTF TGTGCTAGTGGTGTCGGGACAGGGTGGTATGGCTACACCTTC
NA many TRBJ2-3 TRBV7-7 CALRPDQYF TGTGCCCTTCGTCCGGATCAGTATTTT
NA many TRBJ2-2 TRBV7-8 CASSLKRTGELFF TGTGCCAGCAGCTTGAAGCGAACCGGGGAGCTGTTTTTT
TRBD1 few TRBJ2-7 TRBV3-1 CASSQGHRDRSSYEQYF TGTGCCAGCAGCCAAGGTCACCGGGACAGGAGCTCCTACGAGCAGTACTTC
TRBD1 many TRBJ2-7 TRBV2 CASSGGGQGTYEQYF TGTGCCAGCAGTGGAGGGGGACAGGGAACCTACGAGCAGTACTTC
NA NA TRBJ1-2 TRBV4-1 CASSQEEGGYYGYTF TGCGCCAGCAGCCAAGAGGAAGGGGGGTACTATGGCTACACCTTC
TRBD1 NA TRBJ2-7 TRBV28 CASSIGQGQDEQYF TGTGCCAGCAGTATCGGACAGGGCCAGGACGAGCAGTACTTC
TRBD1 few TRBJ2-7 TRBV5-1 CASSLGFGTGDYEQYF TGCGCCAGCAGCTTGGGTTTCGGGACAGGGGACTACGAGCAGTACTTC
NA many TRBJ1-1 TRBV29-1 CSVEDTRFSTEAFF TGCAGCGTTGAAGATACTCGGTTTAGTACTGAAGCTTTCTTT
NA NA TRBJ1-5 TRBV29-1 CSVGRGPNQPQHF TGCAGCGTTGGCCGGGGTCCAAATCAGCCCCAGCATTTT
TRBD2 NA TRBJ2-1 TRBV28 CASSRSGTSYNEQFF TGTGCCAGCAGCCGCAGCGGGACCTCCTACAATGAGCAGTTCTTC
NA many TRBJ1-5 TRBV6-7 CASTSFNPEKACQPQHF TGTGCCAGCACCTCTTTCAACCCGGAGAAGGCCTGTCAGCCCCAGCATTTT
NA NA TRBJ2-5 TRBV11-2 CASSSLRQVGRETQYF TGTGCCAGCAGCTCCTTAAGACAGGTGGGGCGAGAGACCCAGTACTTC